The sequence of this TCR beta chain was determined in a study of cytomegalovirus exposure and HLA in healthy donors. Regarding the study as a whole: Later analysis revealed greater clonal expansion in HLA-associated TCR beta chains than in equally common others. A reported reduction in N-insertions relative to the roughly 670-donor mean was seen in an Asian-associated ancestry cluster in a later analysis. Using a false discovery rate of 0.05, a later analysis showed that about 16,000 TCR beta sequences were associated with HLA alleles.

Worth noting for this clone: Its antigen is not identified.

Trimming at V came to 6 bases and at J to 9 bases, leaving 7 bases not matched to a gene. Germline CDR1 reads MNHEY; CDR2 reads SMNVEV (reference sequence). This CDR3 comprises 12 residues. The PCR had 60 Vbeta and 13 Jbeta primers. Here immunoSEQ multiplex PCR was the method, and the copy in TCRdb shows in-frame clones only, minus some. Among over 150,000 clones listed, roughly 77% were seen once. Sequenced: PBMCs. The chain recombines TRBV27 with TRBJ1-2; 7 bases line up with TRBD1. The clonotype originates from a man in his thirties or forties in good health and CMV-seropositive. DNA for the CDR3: TGTGCCAGCAGGAGGCGGGACAGCAGCTACACCTTC. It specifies CASRRRDSSYTF.